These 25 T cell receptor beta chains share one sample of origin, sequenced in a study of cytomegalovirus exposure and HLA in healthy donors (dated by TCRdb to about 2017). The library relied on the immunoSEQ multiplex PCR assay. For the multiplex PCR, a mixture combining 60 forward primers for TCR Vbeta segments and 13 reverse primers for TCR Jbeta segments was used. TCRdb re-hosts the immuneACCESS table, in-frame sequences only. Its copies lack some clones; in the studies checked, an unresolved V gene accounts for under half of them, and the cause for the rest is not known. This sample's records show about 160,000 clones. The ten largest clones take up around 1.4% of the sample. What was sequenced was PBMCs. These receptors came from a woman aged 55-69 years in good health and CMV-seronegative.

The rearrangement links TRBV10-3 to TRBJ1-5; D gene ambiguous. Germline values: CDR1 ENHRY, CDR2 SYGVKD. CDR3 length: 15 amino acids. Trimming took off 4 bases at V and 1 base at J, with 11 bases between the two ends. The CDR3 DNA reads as TGTGCCATCAGTGCCCTTTCGAGCAGCAATCAGCCCCAGCATTTT. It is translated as CAISALSSSNQPQHF.

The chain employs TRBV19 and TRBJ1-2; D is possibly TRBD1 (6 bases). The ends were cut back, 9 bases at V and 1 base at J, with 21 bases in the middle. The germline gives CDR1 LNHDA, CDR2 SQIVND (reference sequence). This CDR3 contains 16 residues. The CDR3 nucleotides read TGTGCCAGCTTAAAGGGTGGGCAAGGGGGTAACTATGGCTACACCTTC. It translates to CASLKGGQGGNYGYTF.

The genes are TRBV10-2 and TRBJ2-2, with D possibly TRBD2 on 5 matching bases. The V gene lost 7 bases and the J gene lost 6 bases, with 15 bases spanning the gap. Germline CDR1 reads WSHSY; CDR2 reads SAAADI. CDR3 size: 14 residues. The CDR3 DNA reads TGCGCCAGCACCGGACTCTCAGCCTCCGGGGAGCTGTTTTTT. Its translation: CASTGLSASGELFF.

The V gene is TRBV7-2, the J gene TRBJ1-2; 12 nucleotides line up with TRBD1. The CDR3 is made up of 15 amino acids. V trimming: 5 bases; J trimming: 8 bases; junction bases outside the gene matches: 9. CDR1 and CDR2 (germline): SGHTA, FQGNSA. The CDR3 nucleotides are TGTGCCAGCAGCACCGGGACAGGGGGCGTTCGGGGCTACACCTTC. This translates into CASSTGTGGVRGYTF.

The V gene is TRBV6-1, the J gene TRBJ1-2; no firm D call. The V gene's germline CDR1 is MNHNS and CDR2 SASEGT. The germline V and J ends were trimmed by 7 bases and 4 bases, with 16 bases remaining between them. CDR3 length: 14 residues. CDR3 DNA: TGTGCCAGCACCCTGCAGGAATTTATCTATGGCTACACCTTC. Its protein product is CASTLQEFIYGYTF.

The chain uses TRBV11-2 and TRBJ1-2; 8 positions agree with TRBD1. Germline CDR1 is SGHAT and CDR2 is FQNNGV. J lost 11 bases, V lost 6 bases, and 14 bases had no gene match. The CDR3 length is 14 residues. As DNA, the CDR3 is TGTGCCAGCAGACATTTACAGGGGGAGTGGAGATACACCTTC. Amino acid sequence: CASRHLQGEWRYTF.

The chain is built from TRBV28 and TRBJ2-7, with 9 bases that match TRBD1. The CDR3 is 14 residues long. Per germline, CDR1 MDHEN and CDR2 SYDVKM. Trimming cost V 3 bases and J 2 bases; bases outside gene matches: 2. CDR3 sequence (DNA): TGTGCCAGCAGTTTGGGGACAGGGCCCTACGAGCAGTACTTC. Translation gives CASSLGTGPYEQYF. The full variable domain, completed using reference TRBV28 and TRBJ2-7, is DVKVTQSSRYLVKRTGEKVFLECVQDMDHENMFWYRQDPGLGLRLIYFSYDVKMKEKGDIPEGYSVSREKKERFSLILESASTNQTSMYLCASSLGTGPYEQYFGPGTRLTVT.

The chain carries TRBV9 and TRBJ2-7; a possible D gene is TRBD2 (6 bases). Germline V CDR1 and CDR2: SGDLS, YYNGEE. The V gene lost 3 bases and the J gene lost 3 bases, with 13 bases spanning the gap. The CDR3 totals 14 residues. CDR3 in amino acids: CASSGGTWSYEQYF. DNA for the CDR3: TGTGCCAGCAGCGGGGGGACTTGGAGCTACGAGCAGTACTTC.

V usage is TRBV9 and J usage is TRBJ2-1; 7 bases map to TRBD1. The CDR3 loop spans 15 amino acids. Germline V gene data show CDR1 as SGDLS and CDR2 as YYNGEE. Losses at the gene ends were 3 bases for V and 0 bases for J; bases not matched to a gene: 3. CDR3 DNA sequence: TGTGCCAGCAGCGAAGAGGGGGCCTCCTACAATGAGCAGTTCTTC. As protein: CASSEEGASYNEQFF.

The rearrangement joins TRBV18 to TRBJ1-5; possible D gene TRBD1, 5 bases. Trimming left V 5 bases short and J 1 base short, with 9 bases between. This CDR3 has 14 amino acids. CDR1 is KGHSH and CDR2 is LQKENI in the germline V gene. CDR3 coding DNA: TGTGCCAGCTCAGGGGCGCAGAGCAATCAGCCCCAGCATTTT. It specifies CASSGAQSNQPQHF.

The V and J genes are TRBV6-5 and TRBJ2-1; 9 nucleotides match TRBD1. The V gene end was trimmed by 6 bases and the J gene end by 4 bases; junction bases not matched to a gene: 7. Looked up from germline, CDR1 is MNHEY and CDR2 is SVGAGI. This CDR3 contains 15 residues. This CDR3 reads CASRDRDRVYNEQFF. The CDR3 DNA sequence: TGTGCCAGCAGAGACCGGGACAGGGTTTACAATGAGCAGTTCTTC.

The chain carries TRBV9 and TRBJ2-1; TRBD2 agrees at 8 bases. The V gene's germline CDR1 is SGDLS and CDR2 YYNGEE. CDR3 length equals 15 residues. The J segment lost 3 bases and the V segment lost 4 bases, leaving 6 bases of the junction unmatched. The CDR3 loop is CASSTGGESYNEQFF. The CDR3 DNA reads TGTGCCAGCAGCACGGGGGGGGAGAGCTACAATGAGCAGTTCTTC.

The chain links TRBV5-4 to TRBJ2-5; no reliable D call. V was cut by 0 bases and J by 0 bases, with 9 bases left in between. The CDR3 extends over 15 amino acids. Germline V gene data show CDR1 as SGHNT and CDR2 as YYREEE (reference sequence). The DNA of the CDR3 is TGTGCCAGCAGCTTGGGACATTTCGACCAAGAGACCCAGTACTTC. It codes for CASSLGHFDQETQYF.

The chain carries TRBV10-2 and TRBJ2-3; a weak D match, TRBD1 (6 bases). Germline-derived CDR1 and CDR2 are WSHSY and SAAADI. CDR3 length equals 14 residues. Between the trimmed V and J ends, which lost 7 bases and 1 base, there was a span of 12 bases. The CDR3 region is CASNRASGTDTQYF. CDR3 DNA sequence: TGCGCCAGCAACAGGGCCTCGGGCACAGATACGCAGTATTTT.

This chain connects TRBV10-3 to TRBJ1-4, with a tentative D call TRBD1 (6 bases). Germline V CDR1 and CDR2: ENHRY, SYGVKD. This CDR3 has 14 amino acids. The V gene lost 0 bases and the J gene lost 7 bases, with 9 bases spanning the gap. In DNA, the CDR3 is TGTGCCATCAGTGAGTCAGGACAGCGTGAAAAACTGTTTTTT. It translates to CAISESGQREKLFF.

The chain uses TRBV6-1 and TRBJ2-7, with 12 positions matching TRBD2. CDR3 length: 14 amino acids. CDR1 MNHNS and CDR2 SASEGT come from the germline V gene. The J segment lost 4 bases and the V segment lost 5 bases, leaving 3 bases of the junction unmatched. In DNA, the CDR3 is TGTGCCAGCAGTACGACTAGCGGGAGTTACGAGCAGTACTTC. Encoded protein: CASSTTSGSYEQYF.

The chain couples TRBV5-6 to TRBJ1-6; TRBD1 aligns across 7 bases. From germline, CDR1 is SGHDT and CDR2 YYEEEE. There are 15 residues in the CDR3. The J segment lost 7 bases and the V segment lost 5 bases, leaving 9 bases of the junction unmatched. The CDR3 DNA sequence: TGTGCCAGCAGTTCCATACCGGGACAGAATTCACCCCTCCACTTT. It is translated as CASSSIPGQNSPLHF.

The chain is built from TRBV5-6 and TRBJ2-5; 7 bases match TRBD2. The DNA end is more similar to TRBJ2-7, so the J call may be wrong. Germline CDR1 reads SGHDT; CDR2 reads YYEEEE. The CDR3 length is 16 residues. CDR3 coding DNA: TGTGCCAGCAGCTTATGGGCAGCGGGGCCCGCCTACGAGCAGTACTTC. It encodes CASSLWAAGPAYEQYF.

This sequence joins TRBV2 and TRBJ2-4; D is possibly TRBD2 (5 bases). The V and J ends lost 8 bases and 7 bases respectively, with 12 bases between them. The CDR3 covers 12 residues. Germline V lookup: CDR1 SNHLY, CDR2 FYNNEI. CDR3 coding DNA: TGTGCCAGCGAGACAAGAGGGAACATTCAGTACTTC. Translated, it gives CASETRGNIQYF. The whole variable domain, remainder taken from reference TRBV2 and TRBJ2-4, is EPEVTQTPSHQVTQMGQEVILRCVPISNHLYFYWYRQILGQKVEFLVSFYNNEISEKSEIFDDQFSVERPDGSNFTLKIRSTKLEDSAMYFCASETRGNIQYFGAGTRLSVL.

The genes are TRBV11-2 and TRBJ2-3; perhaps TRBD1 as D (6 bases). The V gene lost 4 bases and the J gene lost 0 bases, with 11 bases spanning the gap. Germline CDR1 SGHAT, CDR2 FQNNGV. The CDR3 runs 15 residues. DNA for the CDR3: TGTGCCAGCAGCTACCGGACAGCTAGCACAGATACGCAGTATTTT. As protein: CASSYRTASTDTQYF.

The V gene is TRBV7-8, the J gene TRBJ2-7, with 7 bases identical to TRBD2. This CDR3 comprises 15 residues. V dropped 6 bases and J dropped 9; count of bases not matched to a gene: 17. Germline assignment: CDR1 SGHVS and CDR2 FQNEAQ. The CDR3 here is CASRGGRGTPTRQYF. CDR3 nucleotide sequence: TGTGCCAGCAGGGGAGGGCGCGGGACTCCTACGAGGCAGTACTTC.

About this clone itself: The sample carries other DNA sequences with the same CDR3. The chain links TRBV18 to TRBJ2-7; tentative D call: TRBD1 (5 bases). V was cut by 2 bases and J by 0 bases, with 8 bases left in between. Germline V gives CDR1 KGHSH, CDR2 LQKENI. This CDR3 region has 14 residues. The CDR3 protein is CASSPTQGSYEQYF. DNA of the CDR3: TGTGCCAGCTCACCAACCCAGGGCTCCTACGAGCAGTACTTC.

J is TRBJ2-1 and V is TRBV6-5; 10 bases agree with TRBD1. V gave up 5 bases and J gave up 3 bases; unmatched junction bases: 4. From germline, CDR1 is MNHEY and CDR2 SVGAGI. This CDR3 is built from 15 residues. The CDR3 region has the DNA TGTGCCAGCAGTGGGGGACAGGGGTTCTACAATGAGCAGTTCTTC. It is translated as CASSGGQGFYNEQFF.

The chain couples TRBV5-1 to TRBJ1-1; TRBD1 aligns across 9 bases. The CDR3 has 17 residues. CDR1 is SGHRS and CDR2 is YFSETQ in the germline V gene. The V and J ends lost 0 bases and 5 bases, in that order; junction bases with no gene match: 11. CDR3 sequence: CASSLAPDRGMRTEAFF. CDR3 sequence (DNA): TGCGCCAGCAGCTTGGCCCCAGACAGGGGGATGAGGACTGAAGCTTTCTTT. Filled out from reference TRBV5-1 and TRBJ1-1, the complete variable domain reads KAGVTQTPRYLIKTRGQQVTLSCSPISGHRSVSWYQQTPGQGLQFLFEYFSETQRNKGNFPGRFSGRQFSNSRSEMNVSTLELGDSALYLCASSLAPDRGMRTEAFFGQGTRLTVV.

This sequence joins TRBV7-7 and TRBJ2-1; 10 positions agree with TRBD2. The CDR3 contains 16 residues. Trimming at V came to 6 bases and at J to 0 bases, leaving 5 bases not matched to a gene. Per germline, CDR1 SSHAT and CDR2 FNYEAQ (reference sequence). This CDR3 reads CASRDTSGVSYNEQFF. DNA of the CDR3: TGTGCCAGCAGGGATACTAGCGGGGTCTCCTACAATGAGCAGTTCTTC. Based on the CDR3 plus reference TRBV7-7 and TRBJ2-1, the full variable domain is GAGVSQSPRYKVTKRGQDVTLRCDPISSHATLYWYQQALGQGPEFLTYFNYEAQPDKSGLPSDRFSAERPEGSISTLTIQRTEQRDSAMYRCASRDTSGVSYNEQFFGPGTRLTVL.